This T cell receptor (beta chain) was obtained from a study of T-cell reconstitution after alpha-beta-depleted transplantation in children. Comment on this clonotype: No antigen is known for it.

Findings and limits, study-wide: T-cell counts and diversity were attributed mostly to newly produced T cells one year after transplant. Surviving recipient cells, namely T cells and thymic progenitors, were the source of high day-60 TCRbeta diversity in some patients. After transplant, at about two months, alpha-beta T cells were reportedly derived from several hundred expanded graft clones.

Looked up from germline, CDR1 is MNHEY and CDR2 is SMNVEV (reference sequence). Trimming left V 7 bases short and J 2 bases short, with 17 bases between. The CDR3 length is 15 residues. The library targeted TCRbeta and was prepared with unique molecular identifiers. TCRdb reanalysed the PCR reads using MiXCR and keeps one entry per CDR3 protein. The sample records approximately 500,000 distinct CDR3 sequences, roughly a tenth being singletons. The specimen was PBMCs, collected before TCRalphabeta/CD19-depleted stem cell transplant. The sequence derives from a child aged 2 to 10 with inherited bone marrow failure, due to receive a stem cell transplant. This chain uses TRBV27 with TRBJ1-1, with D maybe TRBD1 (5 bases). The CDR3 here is CASTSGGGGNTEAFF. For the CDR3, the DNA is TGTGCCAGCACCTCGGGGGGGGGAGGTAACACTGAAGCTTTCTTT.